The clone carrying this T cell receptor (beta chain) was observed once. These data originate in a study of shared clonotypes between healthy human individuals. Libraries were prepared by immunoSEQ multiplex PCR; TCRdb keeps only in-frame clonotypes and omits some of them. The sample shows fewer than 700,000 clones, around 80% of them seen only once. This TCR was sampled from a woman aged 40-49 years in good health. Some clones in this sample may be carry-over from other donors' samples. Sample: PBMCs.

The CDR3: CASRIQQGARTEAFF. As DNA, the CDR3 is TGTGCCAGCAGAATTCAACAGGGGGCTCGCACTGAAGCTTTCTTT. The chain is built from TRBV6-5 and TRBJ1-1; 9 nucleotides match TRBD1. The germline CDR1 and CDR2 sequences are MNHEY and SVGAGI. The V segment lost 6 bases and the J segment 4 bases; nucleotides outside the gene matches: 9. The CDR3 extends over 15 amino acids.